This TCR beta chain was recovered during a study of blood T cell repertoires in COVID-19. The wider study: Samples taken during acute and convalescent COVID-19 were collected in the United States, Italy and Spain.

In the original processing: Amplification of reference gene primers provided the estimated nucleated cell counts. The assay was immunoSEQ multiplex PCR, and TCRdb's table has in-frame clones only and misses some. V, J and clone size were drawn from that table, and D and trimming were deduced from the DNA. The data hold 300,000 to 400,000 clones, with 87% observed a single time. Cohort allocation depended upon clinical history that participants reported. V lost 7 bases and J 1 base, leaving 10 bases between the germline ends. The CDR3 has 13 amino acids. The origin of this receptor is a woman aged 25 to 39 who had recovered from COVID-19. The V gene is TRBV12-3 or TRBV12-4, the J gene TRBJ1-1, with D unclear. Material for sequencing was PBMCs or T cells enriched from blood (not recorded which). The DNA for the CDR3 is TGTGCCAGCAATTCAAGGAGGAACACTGAAGCTTTCTTT. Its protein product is CASNSRRNTEAFF.